This T cell receptor (beta chain) stems from a study of CD8+CD57+ T cells in acquired aplastic anemia. Study details: Yields of DNA that came from sorted CD4+ and CD8+ cells averaged 3.2 ug.

Patients who underwent sequencing had shown CD8+CD57+ cell expansion by flow cytometry. Blood came from patients not yet given any therapy. This clonotype was counted a single time. The study profiled TCR beta VDJ and CDR3 using genomic DNA as template. TCRdb fed the reads into MiXCR, producing one record per CDR3 protein. The table has approximately 190,000 distinct CDR3 sequences, around half seen once; the top ten hold over 7.5%. This TCR came from a human donor with aplastic anemia. Material: sorted CD4+, CD8+, or CD8+CD57+ T cells (not recorded which) from PBMCs.

For the CDR3, the DNA is TGTGCCAGCAGTGAATCGCTAAAAGAGACCCAGTACTTC. It encodes CASSESLKETQYF. The genes are TRBV6-1 and TRBJ2-5; D unresolved. Trimming took 2 bases from V and 3 from J, leaving 7 bases between them. The CDR3 has 13 amino acids. The germline V gene has CDR1 MNHNS and CDR2 SASEGT.